The rows below give T cell receptor beta chains drawn from one sample of a study of T cell changes during pregnancy in multiple sclerosis. TCRdb keeps only in-frame clones here, not all; method: immunoSEQ multiplex PCR. The sample includes 90,000 to 120,000 clones, 90% to 95% of them seen just once. The sample in question was peripheral blood, obtained before pregnancy. The receptors shown here come from a female donor with multiple sclerosis, enrolled in a pregnancy study. Both conserved end residues are part of each CDR3. Each record gives: J gene, V gene, clone size, D gene, CDR3 protein, CDR3 DNA. A D gene is named only where the DNA matches it firmly. Clone size, where shown, is once, few, many, or a class for clones that have expanded.

TRBJ1-1	TRBV15	few	-	CATSRGGLNTEAFF	TGTGCCACCAGCCGGGGGGGGTTGAACACTGAAGCTTTCTTT
TRBJ2-1	TRBV9	-	TRBD2	CASSVEPSGTYEQFF	TGTGCCAGCAGCGTAGAGCCTAGCGGGACCTATGAGCAGTTCTTC
TRBJ2-1	TRBV10-2	few	TRBD2	CASNQREYNEQFF	TGCGCCAGCAACCAGCGGGAGTACAATGAGCAGTTCTTC
TRBJ1-2	TRBV2	-	-	CASSQGLGAYGYTF	TGTGCCAGCAGTCAAGGACTGGGAGCTTATGGCTACACCTTC
TRBJ2-7	TRBV19	-	-	CASSINSYYEQYF	TGTGCCAGTAGTATCAACAGCTACTACGAGCAGTACTTC
TRBJ2-7	TRBV15	-	TRBD1	CATSRAGQLSYEQYF	TGTGCCACCAGCAGAGCGGGACAGCTCTCCTACGAGCAGTACTTC
TRBJ1-2	TRBV29-1	-	TRBD1	CSAVKGQGGYGYTF	TGCAGCGCCGTAAAGGGACAGGGCGGCTATGGCTACACCTTC
TRBJ2-6	TRBV25-1	-	-	CASSEQGGSGANVLTF	TGTGCCAGCAGTGAACAGGGAGGCTCTGGGGCCAACGTCCTGACTTTC
TRBJ1-4	TRBV27	-	-	CASSLGRGPTNEKLFF	TGTGCCAGCAGTTTGGGCAGGGGTCCAACTAATGAAAAACTGTTTTTT
TRBJ1-5	TRBV29-1	-	-	CSVYTNSNQPQHF	TGCAGCGTCTATACGAATAGCAATCAGCCCCAGCATTTT
TRBJ2-7	TRBV6-4	-	TRBD2	CASSPTSGNYEQYF	TGTGCCAGCAGCCCGACTAGCGGGAACTACGAGCAGTACTTC